The 19 T cell receptor beta chains below were found in one sample sequenced in a study of shared clonotypes between healthy human individuals. The repertoire was sequenced with immunoSEQ multiplex PCR; TCRdb's copy has only in-frame clones and lacks some. The sample lists millions of clones; approximately 94% were seen once. Positive CCR7 selection of CD45RO-negative cells yielded the naive CD8 cells, and terminally differentiated effector memory CD45RA+ cells were excluded. Material for sequencing was naive CD8+ T cells sorted from blood. These receptor sequences come from a man in his late teens or twenties in good health.

The rearrangement links TRBV6-1 to TRBJ2-1, with unresolved D. This CDR3 contains 15 residues. V dropped 5 bases and J dropped 0 bases, with 11 bases sitting between them. Germline V gene lookup returns CDR1 MNHNS and CDR2 SASEGT. This chain's CDR3 is CASSLVWSSYNEQFF. The CDR3, as DNA: TGTGCCAGCAGTTTAGTATGGAGCTCCTACAATGAGCAGTTCTTC.

V and J are TRBV27 and TRBJ2-4, with D hard to call. The CDR3 runs 12 residues. Germline V lookup: CDR1 MNHEY, CDR2 SMNVEV (reference sequence). The ends were cut back, 6 bases at V and 6 bases at J, with 9 bases in the middle. In DNA, the CDR3 is TGTGCCAGCAGAGCTTCGGTAAACATTCAGTACTTC. Its translation is CASRASVNIQYF.

The chain has TRBV11-2 and TRBJ1-4; D is uncertain. The germline CDR1 and CDR2 sequences are SGHAT and FQNNGV. Deletions cut 3 bases from V and 7 bases from J, with 12 bases between. The CDR3 consists of 14 residues. This CDR3 is CASSLDPGSEKLFF. The CDR3 nucleotides are TGTGCCAGCAGCTTGGATCCGGGTAGTGAAAAACTGTTTTTT. The entire variable domain, with the rest obtained from reference TRBV11-2 and TRBJ1-4, is as follows: EAGVAQSPRYKIIEKRQSVAFWCNPISGHATLYWYQQILGQGPKLLIQFQNNGVVDDSQLPKDRFSAERLKGVDSTLKIQPAKLEDSAVYLCASSLDPGSEKLFFGSGTQLSVL.

The chain employs TRBV27 and TRBJ2-1; weak D call: TRBD2 (5 bases). The CDR3 spans 15 residues. CDR1 is MNHEY, CDR2 SMNVEV, per germline (reference sequence). V was clipped by 2 bases and J by 0 bases, with 8 bases between them. The CDR3 region has the DNA TGTGCCAGCAGTTTACGAGCGGTCTCCTACAATGAGCAGTTCTTC. Translation gives CASSLRAVSYNEQFF.

The chain carries TRBV6-5 and TRBJ2-1; D gene unclear. Germline V gene lookup returns CDR1 MNHEY and CDR2 SVGAGI. The CDR3 consists of 15 residues. Trimming pared 4 bases from V and 0 bases from J, leaving 10 bases between. This chain's CDR3 is CASSSYRSSYNEQFF. The DNA for the CDR3 is TGTGCCAGCAGTTCCTATCGGAGCTCCTACAATGAGCAGTTCTTC.

This sequence joins TRBV9 and TRBJ1-6, with 9 nucleotides matching TRBD1. There are 14 residues in the CDR3. Germline V lookup: CDR1 SGDLS, CDR2 YYNGEE. V was pared by 3 bases and J by 9 bases, with 4 bases of the junction left unmatched. CDR3 region: CASSDGTGFSPLHF. The CDR3 nucleotides read TGTGCCAGCAGCGACGGGACAGGGTTTTCACCCCTCCACTTT.

The chain is built from TRBV5-6 and TRBJ1-1; no reliable D call. Germline CDR1 is SGHDT and CDR2 is YYEEEE. V shed 2 bases and J shed 1 base, with 12 bases lying between them. The CDR3 has 15 amino acids. CDR3 in DNA: TGTGCCAGCAGCTTAGACGTTGGCCCGAACACTGAAGCTTTCTTT. Protein product: CASSLDVGPNTEAFF.

The chain is built from TRBV4-3 and TRBJ2-5, with no clear D. CDR1 is LGHNA, CDR2 YSLEER, per germline. CDR3 length equals 16 residues. Trimming cost V 0 bases and J 5 bases, with 16 bases left between them. For the CDR3, the DNA is TGCGCCAGCAGCCAAGATTCGACGGGTCGGTACGAGACCCAGTACTTC. The encoded protein is CASSQDSTGRYETQYF.

This chain uses TRBV30 with TRBJ2-5; TRBD1 aligns across 9 bases. TRBJ2-7 matches the DNA end more closely, so the J call is doubtful. Germline V gene data show CDR1 as GTSNPN and CDR2 as SVGIG (reference sequence). This CDR3 is built from 14 residues. The CDR3 spells CAWSPGTGSYEQYF. The CDR3 bases are TGTGCCTGGAGTCCCGGGACAGGGTCCTACGAGCAGTACTTC.

This clone was recorded only once. V and J are TRBV30 and TRBJ1-1; D is uncertain. This CDR3 comprises 11 residues. Trimming removed 3 bases from V and 7 bases from J, with 9 bases in between. Germline CDR1 and CDR2: GTSNPN and SVGIG (reference sequence). CDR3 sequence (DNA): TGTGCCTGGAGCCAAAGTTATGAAGCTTTCTTT. This gives the protein CAWSQSYEAFF.

This clone was observed a single time. V and J are TRBV2 and TRBJ2-7; 8 bases map to TRBD1. CDR3 size: 14 residues. J lost 3 bases, V lost 3 bases, and 4 bases had no gene match. Germline CDR1 SNHLY, CDR2 FYNNEI. CDR3 nucleotide sequence: TGTGCCAGCAGTGACTGGACAGGGAGCTACGAGCAGTACTTC. Its protein product is CASSDWTGSYEQYF.

The chain uses TRBV2 and TRBJ1-1; D is ambiguous. The V gene's germline CDR1 is SNHLY and CDR2 FYNNEI. V was clipped by 8 bases and J by 5 bases, with 12 bases between them. The CDR3 is made up of 12 amino acids. In DNA, the CDR3 is TGTGCCAGCCCACTCAACAAGACTGAAGCTTTCTTT. Amino acids: CASPLNKTEAFF.

On this clone: Different DNA sequences within this sample yield the same CDR3. The chain recombines TRBV5-1 with TRBJ2-5; 8 nucleotides align to TRBD1. The CDR3 has 15 amino acids. V lost 4 bases and J lost 2; bases outside the gene matches: 7. Germline V gene sequence: CDR1 SGHRS, CDR2 YFSETQ. The CDR3 sequence is CASSLETGAQETQYF. The DNA of the CDR3 is TGCGCCAGCAGCCTAGAGACAGGGGCGCAAGAGACCCAGTACTTC.

With respect to this clone: Compared with germline, one end of the junction differs, possibly owing to a read error. The chain couples TRBV29-1 to TRBJ2-3, with TRBD1 as a possible D gene (5 bases). CDR3 length: 13 residues. Germline assignment: CDR1 SQVTM and CDR2 ANQGSEA. CDR3 in DNA: TGCAGCGTTGCCGACAGTGTTTTAGATGCGCAGTATTTT. It specifies CSVADSVLDAQYF.

Details on this clone: Its ends do not fully match the called genes, so a read error is possible. The same CDR3 also results from other DNA sequences found in this sample. This chain links TRBV6-1 with TRBJ2-7; D unclear. CDR1 and CDR2 (germline): MNHNS, SASEGT. CDR3 length: 13 amino acids. The CDR3 sequence is CASSEGRAYEQYF. Here the CDR3 DNA reads TGTGCCAGCAGCGAAGGCAGAGCCTACGAGCAGTACTTC.

There are a few counts of this clone. This chain links TRBV10-3 with TRBJ1-2, with D perhaps matching TRBD1 (5 bases). In germline, CDR1 is ENHRY, CDR2 SYGVKD. The CDR3 length is 14 residues. Trimming left V 4 bases short and J 5 bases short, with 14 bases between. CDR3 protein: CAISVGTLPYGYTF. The CDR3, as DNA: TGTGCCATCAGTGTTGGGACGTTACCATATGGCTACACCTTC.

The chain employs TRBV13 and TRBJ2-5; TRBD1 matches 9 bases. V dropped 3 bases and J dropped 5; count of bases not matched to a gene: 10. Germline CDR1 is PRHDT and CDR2 is FYEKMQ (reference sequence). The CDR3 totals 16 residues. CDR3 sequence (DNA): TGTGCCAGCAGCTTCGGAACAGGGGGCGGGTTGGAGACCCAGTACTTC. Protein product: CASSFGTGGGLETQYF.

This clone appeared once. The rearrangement uses TRBV9 and TRBJ1-4, with 7 bases aligning to TRBD1. V trimming: 3 bases; J trimming: 5 bases; junction bases outside the gene matches: 10. The CDR3 is 16 residues long. Germline V gene data show CDR1 as SGDLS and CDR2 as YYNGEE. CDR3 protein: CASSAPKGATNEKLFF. In DNA, the CDR3 is TGTGCCAGCAGCGCCCCGAAGGGGGCGACGAATGAAAAACTGTTTTTT.

CDR3: CASSVDGVAEAFF. CDR3 in DNA: TGTGCCAGCAGCGTAGACGGGGTGGCTGAAGCTTTCTTT. V is TRBV9 and J is TRBJ1-1; no reliable D call. The CDR3 loop spans 13 amino acids. The germline V gene encodes CDR1 SGDLS and CDR2 YYNGEE. Deletions cut 0 bases from V and 6 bases from J, with 9 bases between. Combining the CDR3 with reference TRBV9 and TRBJ1-1 gives the whole variable domain DSGVTQTPKHLITATGQRVTLRCSPRSGDLSVYWYQQSLDQGLQFLIQYYNGEERAKGNILERFSAQQFPDLHSELNLSSLELGDSALYFCASSVDGVAEAFFGQGTRLTVV.